This T cell receptor beta chain emerged from a study of blood T cell repertoires in COVID-19. Study-wide background: Samples of COVID-19 (acute and convalescent) were obtained from the United States, Italy and Spain. T cells, B-cell-depleted T cells, or PBMCs supplied cDNA or gDNA.

The data were produced by immunoSEQ multiplex PCR, yet TCRdb's version contains in-frame clones alone and is incomplete. The sample records 200,000 or so clones, roughly nine tenths being singletons. Between the trimmed V and J ends, which lost 3 bases and 3 bases, there was a span of 15 bases. This CDR3 contains 15 residues. The germline V gene has CDR1 LNHDA and CDR2 SQIVND (reference sequence). The sequenced sample was peripheral blood. This receptor was obtained from a woman between 50 and 59 years old with acute or convalescent COVID-19. The chain links TRBV19 to TRBJ2-7; maybe TRBD1 (6 bases). CDR3 region: CASSIPSRGDYEQYF. In nucleotides, the CDR3 is TGTGCCAGTAGTATTCCCAGCAGGGGCGACTACGAGCAGTACTTC. The whole variable domain, filled in from reference TRBV19 and TRBJ2-7, reads DGGITQSPKYLFRKEGQNVTLSCEQNLNHDAMYWYRQDPGQGLRLIYYSQIVNDFQKGDIAEGYSVSREKKESFPLTVTSAQKNPTAFYLCASSIPSRGDYEQYFGPGTRLTVT.